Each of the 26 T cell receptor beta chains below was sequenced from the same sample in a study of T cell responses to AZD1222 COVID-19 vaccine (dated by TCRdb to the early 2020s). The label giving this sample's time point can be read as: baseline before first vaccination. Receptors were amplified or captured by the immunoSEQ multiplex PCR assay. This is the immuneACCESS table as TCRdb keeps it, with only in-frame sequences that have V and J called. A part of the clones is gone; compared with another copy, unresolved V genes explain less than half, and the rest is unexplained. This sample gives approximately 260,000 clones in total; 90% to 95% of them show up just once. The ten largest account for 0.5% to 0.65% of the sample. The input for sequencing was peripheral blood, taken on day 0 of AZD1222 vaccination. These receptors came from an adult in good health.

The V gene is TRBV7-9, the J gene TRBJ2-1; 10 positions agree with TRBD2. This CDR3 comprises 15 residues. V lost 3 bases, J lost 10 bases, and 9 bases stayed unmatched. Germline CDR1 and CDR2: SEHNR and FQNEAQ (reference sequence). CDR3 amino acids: CASSLGLAGVREQFF. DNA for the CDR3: TGTGCCAGCAGCTTGGGCCTAGCGGGAGTCCGGGAGCAGTTCTTC.

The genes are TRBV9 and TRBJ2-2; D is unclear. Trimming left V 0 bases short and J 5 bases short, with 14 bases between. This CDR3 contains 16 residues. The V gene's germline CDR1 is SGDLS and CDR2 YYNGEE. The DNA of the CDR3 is TGTGCCAGCAGCGTAGGCCCTCCGGGTATGACCGGGGAGCTGTTTTTT. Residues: CASSVGPPGMTGELFF.

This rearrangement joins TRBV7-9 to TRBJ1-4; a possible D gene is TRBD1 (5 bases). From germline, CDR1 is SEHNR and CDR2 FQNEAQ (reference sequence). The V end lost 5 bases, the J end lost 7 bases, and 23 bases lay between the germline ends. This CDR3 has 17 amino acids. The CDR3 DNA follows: TGTGCCAGCAGCCCTGGCTCGGGACGCAGCCTCGGTGAAAAACTGTTTTTT. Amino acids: CASSPGSGRSLGEKLFF.

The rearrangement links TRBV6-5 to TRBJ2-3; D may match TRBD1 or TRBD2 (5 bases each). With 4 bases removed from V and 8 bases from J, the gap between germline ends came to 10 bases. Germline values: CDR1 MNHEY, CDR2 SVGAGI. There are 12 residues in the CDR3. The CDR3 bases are TGTGCCAGCAGTTCAGATGGGGGTACGCAGTATTTT. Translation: CASSSDGGTQYF.

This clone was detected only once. In nucleotides, the CDR3 is TGTGCCAGCAGCTTAGGGAAGCAAGCCGCCAATAGCAATCAGCCCCAGCATTTT. Encoded protein: CASSLGKQAANSNQPQHF. This chain connects TRBV7-9 to TRBJ1-5; D remains ambiguous. The germline V and J ends were trimmed by 1 base and 0 bases, with 16 bases remaining between them. The CDR3 has 18 residues. Per germline, CDR1 SEHNR and CDR2 FQNEAQ (reference sequence).

Here the CDR3 DNA reads TGCGCCAGCAGCTTGGTTGGGAGTGGGACAGATACGCAGTATTTT. As protein: CASSLVGSGTDTQYF. The genes are TRBV5-1 and TRBJ2-3; D perhaps matches TRBD2 (5 bases). This CDR3 spans 15 amino acids. Trimming stripped 0 bases from V and 3 bases from J, with 11 bases between. The germline V gene has CDR1 SGHRS and CDR2 YFSETQ.

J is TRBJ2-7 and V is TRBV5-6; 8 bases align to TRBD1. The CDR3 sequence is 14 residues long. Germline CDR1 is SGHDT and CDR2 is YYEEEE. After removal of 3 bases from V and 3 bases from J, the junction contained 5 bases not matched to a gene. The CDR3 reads CASSWGQANYEQYF. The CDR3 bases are TGTGCCAGCAGCTGGGGACAGGCGAACTACGAGCAGTACTTC. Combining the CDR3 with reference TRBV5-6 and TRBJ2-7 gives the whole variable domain DAGVTQSPTHLIKTRGQQVTLRCSPKSGHDTVSWYQQALGQGPQFIFQYYEEEERQRGNFPDRFSGHQFPNYSSELNVNALLLGDSALYLCASSWGQANYEQYFGPGTRLTVT.

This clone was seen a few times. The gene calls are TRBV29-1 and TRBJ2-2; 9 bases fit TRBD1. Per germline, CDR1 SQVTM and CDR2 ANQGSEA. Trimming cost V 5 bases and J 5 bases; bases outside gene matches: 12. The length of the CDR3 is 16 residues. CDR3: CSVPYPTGGRTGELFF. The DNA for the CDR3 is TGCAGCGTTCCTTATCCGACAGGGGGAAGAACCGGGGAGCTGTTTTTT.

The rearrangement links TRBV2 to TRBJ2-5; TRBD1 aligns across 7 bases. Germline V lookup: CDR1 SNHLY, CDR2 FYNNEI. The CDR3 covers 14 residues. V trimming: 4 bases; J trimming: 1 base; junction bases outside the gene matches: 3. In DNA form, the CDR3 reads TGTGCCAGCAGTGTCCAGGGGGTCCAAGAGACCCAGTACTTC. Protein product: CASSVQGVQETQYF.

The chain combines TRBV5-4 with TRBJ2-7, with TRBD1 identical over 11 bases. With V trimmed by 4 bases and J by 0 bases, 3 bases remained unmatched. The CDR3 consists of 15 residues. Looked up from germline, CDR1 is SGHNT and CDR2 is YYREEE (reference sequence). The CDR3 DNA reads TGTGCCAGCAGCCCCGGGACAGGGGGCTCCTACGAGCAGTACTTC. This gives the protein CASSPGTGGSYEQYF. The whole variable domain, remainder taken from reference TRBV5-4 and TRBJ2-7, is ETGVTQSPTHLIKTRGQQVTLRCSSQSGHNTVSWYQQALGQGPQFIFQYYREEENGRGNFPPRFSGLQFPNYSSELNVNALELDDSALYLCASSPGTGGSYEQYFGPGTRLTVT.

In DNA form, the CDR3 reads TGTGCCAGCAGTCCCCGAGGAGGGGGAATGGCGGCTTTCTTT. This codes for CASSPRGGGMAAFF. The V and J genes are TRBV27 and TRBJ1-1, with a possible D match to TRBD1 (6 bases). The V gene's germline CDR1 is MNHEY and CDR2 SMNVEV (reference sequence). The CDR3 consists of 14 residues. Trimming pared 5 bases from V and 11 bases from J, leaving 21 bases between.

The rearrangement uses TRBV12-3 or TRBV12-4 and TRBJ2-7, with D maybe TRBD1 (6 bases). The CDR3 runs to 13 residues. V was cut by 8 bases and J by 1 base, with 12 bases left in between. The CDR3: CASGHRASYEQYF. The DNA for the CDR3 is TGTGCCAGCGGGCACAGGGCATCCTACGAGCAGTACTTC.

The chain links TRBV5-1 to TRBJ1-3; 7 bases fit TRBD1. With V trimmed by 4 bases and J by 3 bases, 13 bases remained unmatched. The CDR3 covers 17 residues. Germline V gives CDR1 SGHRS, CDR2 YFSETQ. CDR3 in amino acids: CASSATGAPGSGNTIYF. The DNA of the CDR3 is TGCGCCAGCAGCGCAACAGGGGCCCCCGGGAGTGGAAACACCATATATTTT. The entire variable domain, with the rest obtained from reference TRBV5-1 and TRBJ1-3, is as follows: KAGVTQTPRYLIKTRGQQVTLSCSPISGHRSVSWYQQTPGQGLQFLFEYFSETQRNKGNFPGRFSGRQFSNSRSEMNVSTLELGDSALYLCASSATGAPGSGNTIYFGEGSWLTVV.

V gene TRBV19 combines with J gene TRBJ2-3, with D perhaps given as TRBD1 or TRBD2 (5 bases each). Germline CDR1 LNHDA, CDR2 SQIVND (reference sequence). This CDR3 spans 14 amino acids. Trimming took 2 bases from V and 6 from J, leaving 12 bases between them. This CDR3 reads CASSIQGRADTQYF. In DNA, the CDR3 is TGTGCCAGTAGTATACAGGGACGGGCGGATACGCAGTATTTT.

The CDR3 sequence: CASSEYRTPYEQYF. Here the CDR3 DNA reads TGTGCCAGCAGTGAATACAGGACCCCCTACGAGCAGTACTTC. The chain uses TRBV25-1 and TRBJ2-7, with no clear D. The CDR3 loop spans 14 amino acids. CDR1 and CDR2 (germline): MGHDK, SYGVNS. The V gene lost 0 bases and the J gene lost 2 bases, with 8 bases spanning the gap.

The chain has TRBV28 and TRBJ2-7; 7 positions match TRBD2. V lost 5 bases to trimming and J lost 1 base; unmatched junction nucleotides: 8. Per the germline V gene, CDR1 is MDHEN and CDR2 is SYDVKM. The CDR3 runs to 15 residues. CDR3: CASSGNRDYSYEQYF. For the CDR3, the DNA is TGTGCCAGCAGTGGAAACCGGGACTATTCCTACGAGCAGTACTTC. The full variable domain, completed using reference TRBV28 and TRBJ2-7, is DVKVTQSSRYLVKRTGEKVFLECVQDMDHENMFWYRQDPGLGLRLIYFSYDVKMKEKGDIPEGYSVSREKKERFSLILESASTNQTSMYLCASSGNRDYSYEQYFGPGTRLTVT.

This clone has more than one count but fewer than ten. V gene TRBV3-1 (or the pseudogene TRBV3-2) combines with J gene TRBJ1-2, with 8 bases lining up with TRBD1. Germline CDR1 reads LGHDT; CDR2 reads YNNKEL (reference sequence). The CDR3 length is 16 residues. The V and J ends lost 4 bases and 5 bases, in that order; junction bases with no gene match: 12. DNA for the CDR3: TGTGCCAGCAGCCCTCTTTGGACAGGGAAGGGTTATGGCTACACCTTC. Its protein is CASSPLWTGKGYGYTF.

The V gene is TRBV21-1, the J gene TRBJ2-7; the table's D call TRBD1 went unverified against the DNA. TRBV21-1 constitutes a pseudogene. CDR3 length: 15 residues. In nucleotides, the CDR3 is TGTGCCAGCAGCAAAGAATTGGCTGACTCCTACGAGCAGTACTTC. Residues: CASSKELADSYEQYF.

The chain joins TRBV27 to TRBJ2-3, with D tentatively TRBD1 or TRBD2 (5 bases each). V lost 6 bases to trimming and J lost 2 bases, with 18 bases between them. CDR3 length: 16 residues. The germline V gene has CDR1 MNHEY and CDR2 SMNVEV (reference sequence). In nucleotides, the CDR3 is TGTGCCAGCAGGCCTGGGGGTGGGGTTTCCACAGATACGCAGTATTTT. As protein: CASRPGGGVSTDTQYF.

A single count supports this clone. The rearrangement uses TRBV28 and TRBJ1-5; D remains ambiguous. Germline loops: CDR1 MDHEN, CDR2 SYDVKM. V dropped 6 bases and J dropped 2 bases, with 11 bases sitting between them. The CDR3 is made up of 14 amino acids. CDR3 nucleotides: TGTGCCAGCAGCCTTGCTCCGGGCAATCAGCCCCAGCATTTT. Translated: CASSLAPGNQPQHF. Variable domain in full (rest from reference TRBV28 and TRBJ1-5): DVKVTQSSRYLVKRTGEKVFLECVQDMDHENMFWYRQDPGLGLRLIYFSYDVKMKEKGDIPEGYSVSREKKERFSLILESASTNQTSMYLCASSLAPGNQPQHFGDGTRLSIL.

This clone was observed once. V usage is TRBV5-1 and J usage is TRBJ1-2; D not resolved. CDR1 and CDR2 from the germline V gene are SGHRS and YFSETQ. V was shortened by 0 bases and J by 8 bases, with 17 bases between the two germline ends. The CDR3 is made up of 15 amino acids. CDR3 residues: CASSLAPGTEGGYTF. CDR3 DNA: TGCGCCAGCAGCTTGGCCCCCGGAACCGAGGGAGGCTACACCTTC.

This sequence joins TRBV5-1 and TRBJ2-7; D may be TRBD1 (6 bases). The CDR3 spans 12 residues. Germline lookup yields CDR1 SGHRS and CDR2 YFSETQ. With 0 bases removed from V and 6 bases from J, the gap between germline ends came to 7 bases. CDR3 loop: CASSLVGGEQYF. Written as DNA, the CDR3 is TGCGCCAGCAGCTTGGTAGGGGGCGAGCAGTACTTC.

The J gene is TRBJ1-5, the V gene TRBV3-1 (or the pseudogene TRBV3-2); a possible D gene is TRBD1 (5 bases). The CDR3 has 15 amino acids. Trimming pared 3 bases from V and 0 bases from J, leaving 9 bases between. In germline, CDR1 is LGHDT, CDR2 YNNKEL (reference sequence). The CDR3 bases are TGTGCCAGCAGCCATGGTGGGGCTAGCAATCAGCCCCAGCATTTT. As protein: CASSHGGASNQPQHF.

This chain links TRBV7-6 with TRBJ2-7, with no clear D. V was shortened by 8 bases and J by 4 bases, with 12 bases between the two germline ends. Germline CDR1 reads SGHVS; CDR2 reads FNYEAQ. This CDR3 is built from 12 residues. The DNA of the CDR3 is TGTGCCAGCGCGAGAAGTGGGTACGAGCAGTACTTC. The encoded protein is CASARSGYEQYF.

Here the CDR3 DNA reads TGCGCCAGCAGCTTGGCCGGGGCGAGCTCCTACGAGCAGTACTTC. Encoded protein: CASSLAGASSYEQYF. The chain joins TRBV5-1 to TRBJ2-7; the D gene could be TRBD1 or TRBD2 (5 bases each). Trimming left V 0 bases short and J 0 bases short, with 10 bases between. CDR1 and CDR2 from the germline V gene are SGHRS and YFSETQ. There are 15 residues in the CDR3.

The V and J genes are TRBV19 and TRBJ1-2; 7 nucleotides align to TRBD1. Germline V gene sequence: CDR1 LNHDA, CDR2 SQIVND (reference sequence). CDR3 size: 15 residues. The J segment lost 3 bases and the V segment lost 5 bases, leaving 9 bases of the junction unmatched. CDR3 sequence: CASSPDREGDYGYTF. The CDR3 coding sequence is TGTGCCAGTAGTCCAGACAGGGAAGGCGACTATGGCTACACCTTC.